This T cell receptor beta chain comes out of a study of blood T cell repertoires in COVID-19. Generated by immunoSEQ multiplex PCR, the TCRdb table keeps only in-frame clones and is missing some. This sample yields around 80,000 clones, of which about four fifths are seen a single time; approximately 8.8% belongs to the top ten. The germline gives CDR1 SGHTA, CDR2 FQGNSA. Germline trimming cut 5 bases from V and 10 bases from J; bases unmatched to any gene: 8. There are 14 residues in the CDR3. Sequenced sample: peripheral blood. This clonotype was obtained from a human donor in a cohort sampled during active COVID-19. This chain links TRBV7-2 with TRBJ1-4; TRBD1 matches at 9 bases. CDR3 bases: TGTGCCAGCAGCCGGGACAGGGAAGCAGGAAAACTGTTTTTT. The encoded protein is CASSRDREAGKLFF.